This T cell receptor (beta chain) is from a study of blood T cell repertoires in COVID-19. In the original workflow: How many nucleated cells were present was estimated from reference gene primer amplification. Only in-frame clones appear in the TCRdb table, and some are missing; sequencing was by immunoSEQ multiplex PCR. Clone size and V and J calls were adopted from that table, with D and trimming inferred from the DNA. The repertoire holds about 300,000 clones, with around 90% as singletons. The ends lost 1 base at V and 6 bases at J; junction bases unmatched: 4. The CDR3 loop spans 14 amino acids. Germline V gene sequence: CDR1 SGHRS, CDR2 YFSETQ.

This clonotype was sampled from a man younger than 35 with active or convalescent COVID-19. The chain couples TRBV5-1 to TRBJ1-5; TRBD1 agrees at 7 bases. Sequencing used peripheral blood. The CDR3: CASSLRGPGQPQHF. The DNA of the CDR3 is TGCGCCAGCAGCTTGAGGGGGCCAGGTCAGCCCCAGCATTTT.